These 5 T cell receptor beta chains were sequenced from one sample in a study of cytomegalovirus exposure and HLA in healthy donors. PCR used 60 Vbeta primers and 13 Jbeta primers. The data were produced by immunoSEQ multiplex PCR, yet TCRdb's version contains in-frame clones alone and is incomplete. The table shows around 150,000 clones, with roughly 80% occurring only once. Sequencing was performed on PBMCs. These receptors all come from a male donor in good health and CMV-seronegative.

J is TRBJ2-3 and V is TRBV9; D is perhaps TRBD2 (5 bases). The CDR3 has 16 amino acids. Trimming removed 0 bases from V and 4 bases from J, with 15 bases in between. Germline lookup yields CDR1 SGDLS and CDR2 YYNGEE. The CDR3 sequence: CASSVAGRVWADTQYF. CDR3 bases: TGTGCCAGCAGCGTAGCTGGGCGGGTTTGGGCAGATACGCAGTATTTT.

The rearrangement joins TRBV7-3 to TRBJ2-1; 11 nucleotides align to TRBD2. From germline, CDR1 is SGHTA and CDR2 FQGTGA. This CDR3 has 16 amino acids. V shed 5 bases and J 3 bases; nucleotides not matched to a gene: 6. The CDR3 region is CASSRSGTSGYNEQFF. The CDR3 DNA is TGTGCCAGCAGCCGATCCGGGACTAGCGGCTACAATGAGCAGTTCTTC.

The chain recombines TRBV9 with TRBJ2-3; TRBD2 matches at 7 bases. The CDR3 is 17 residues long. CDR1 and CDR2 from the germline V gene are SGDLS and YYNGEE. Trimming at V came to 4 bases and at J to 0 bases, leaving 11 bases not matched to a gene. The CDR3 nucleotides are TGTGCCAGCAGCCTCCTGTCTAGCGGAACGAGCACAGATACGCAGTATTTT. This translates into CASSLLSSGTSTDTQYF.

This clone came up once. For the CDR3, the DNA is TGTGCCAGCAGCCGGGACAGCTCTCTTGGAAACACCATATATTTT. This translates into CASSRDSSLGNTIYF. The chain recombines TRBV27 with TRBJ1-3; 7 positions match TRBD1. Germline V gene data show CDR1 as MNHEY and CDR2 as SMNVEV (reference sequence). After removal of 6 bases from V and 3 bases from J, the junction contained 8 bases not matched to a gene. This CDR3 is built from 15 residues.

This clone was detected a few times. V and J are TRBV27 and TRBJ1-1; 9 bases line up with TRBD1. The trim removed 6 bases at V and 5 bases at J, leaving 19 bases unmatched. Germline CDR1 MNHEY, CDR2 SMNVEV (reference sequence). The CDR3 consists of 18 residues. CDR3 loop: CASRWAFGTGGVGTEAFF. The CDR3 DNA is TGTGCCAGCAGGTGGGCGTTTGGAACAGGGGGCGTGGGAACTGAAGCTTTCTTT.